This is a list of T cell receptor beta chains from one sample in a study of shared clonotypes between healthy human individuals. Profiled with immunoSEQ multiplex PCR; TCRdb holds only in-frame clones, not every one. This table has around 700,000 clones, about 74% appearing once. Sequenced: memory CD4+ T cells sorted from blood. These receptor sequences come from a woman in her twenties or thirties in good health. Each CDR3 is given with its conserved first and last residue. The D gene is left open where the match is weak. The listing skips clone size in some rows; elsewhere it reads once, few, many or a size class.

>.|TRBV5-1|TRBJ2-7|.
TGCGCCAGCAGCTGGGGCAGCGTAACCGTCTACGAGCAGTACTTC
CASSWGSVTVYEQYF
>.|TRBV4-1|TRBJ2-3|TRBD2
TGCGCCAGCAGCCAGCTAGCGGGAGGTTCCTTGGCAGATACGCAGTATTTT
CASSQLAGGSLADTQYF
>few|TRBV7-8|TRBJ1-2|.
TGTGCCAGCAGCCCCTGGGACGACCCCCGTGCGGATGGCTACACCTTC
CASSPWDDPRADGYTF
>.|TRBV5-4|TRBJ2-7|.
TGTGCCAGCAGCTTAACGTGGTCGGAGGGCGAGCAGTACTTC
CASSLTWSEGEQYF
>.|TRBV28|TRBJ1-2|.
TGTGCCAGCAGCGATCAATATGGCTACACCTTC
CASSDQYGYTF
>few|TRBV27|TRBJ1-1|.
TGTGCCACTGTCGGTAGGAACACTGAAGCTTTCTTT
CATVGRNTEAFF
>.|TRBV4-1|TRBJ2-7|.
TGCGCCAGCAGCCAAGACCGGTACGAGCAGTACTTC
CASSQDRYEQYF
>.|TRBV28|TRBJ2-4|.
TGTGCCAGCAGTTCGGTGGGTGCCAAAAACATTCAGTACTTC
CASSSVGAKNIQYF
>once|TRBV4-2|TRBJ2-7|.
TGTGCCAGCAGCCAAGATATACTACTCGCAGGGATCGAGCAGTACTTC
CASSQDILLAGIEQYF
>.|TRBV28|TRBJ2-3|.
TGTGCCAGCAGTTTGAAACCCTCTGGGGCCGCAACGCAGTATTTT
CASSLKPSGAATQYF
>.|TRBV5-1|TRBJ2-3|TRBD1
TGCGCCAGCAACCCGGGACAGGGGGAAGATACGCAGTATTTT
CASNPGQGEDTQYF
>few|TRBV27|TRBJ1-1|.
TGTGCCAGCAGAAAAAACAGGGCCACTGAAGCTTTCTTT
CASRKNRATEAFF
>.|TRBV27|TRBJ1-4|.
TGTGCCAGCAGTTTATCTCTTGAATCACAGGGCGTAGGGGAAAAACTGTTTTTT
CASSLSLESQGVGEKLFF
>.|TRBV10-3|TRBJ1-5|.
TGTGCCATCAGTGGACAGCGGAATCAGCCCCAGCATTTT
CAISGQRNQPQHF
>once|TRBV10-2|TRBJ2-7|.
TGCGCCAGCAGTGAGTCGGAAGGCCTAGCCCGAGGGATGAACGAGCAGTACTTC
CASSESEGLARGMNEQYF
>.|TRBV5-1|TRBJ2-2|.
TGCGCCAGCAGCTTGGAGGTTAGCGACGGGGAGCTGTTTTTT
CASSLEVSDGELFF
>.|TRBV27|TRBJ2-7|TRBD1
TGTGCCAGCAGTTTCACAGGGGGCGCGTACGAGCAGTACTTC
CASSFTGGAYEQYF
>few|TRBV27|TRBJ2-1|.
TGTGCCAGCACGGACTCGCAGTCCTACAATGAGCAGTTCTTC
CASTDSQSYNEQFF
>few|TRBV2|TRBJ2-3|TRBD1
TGTGCCAGCAGTGAAGGACAGGGCTTAATCACAGATACGCAGTATTTT
CASSEGQGLITDTQYF
>.|TRBV29-1|TRBJ1-2|TRBD1
TGCAGCGTTGAACCGTCAGGGGGCGTGGGCTATGGCTACACCTTC
CSVEPSGGVGYGYTF
>.|TRBV7-2|TRBJ2-1|TRBD2
TGTGCCAGCAGCTTGCAGGCCACTAGCGGCTCCTACAATGAGCAGTTCTTC
CASSLQATSGSYNEQFF
>.|TRBV7-6|TRBJ2-1|TRBD2
TGTGCCAGCAGCCCGGGACTAGCCTACAATGAGCAGTTCTTC
CASSPGLAYNEQFF
>.|TRBV5-5|TRBJ2-7|TRBD1
TGTGCCAGCAGCCCCGGGACAGAGAGAGGGCAGTACTTC
CASSPGTERGQYF
>.|TRBV5-1|TRBJ2-2|.
TGCGCCAGCAGCTTGGTGGTCGAGGACGGGGAGCTGTTTTTT
CASSLVVEDGELFF
>.|TRBV7-9|TRBJ1-5|TRBD1
TGTGCCAGCAGCCTCCAGGGGGTTCAGCCCCAGCATTTT
CASSLQGVQPQHF
>.|TRBV5-4|TRBJ1-2|TRBD1
TGTGCCAGCAGCCTCGCAGGGGGCGCGGACTATGGCTACACCTTC
CASSLAGGADYGYTF
>.|TRBV7-7|TRBJ1-1|.
TGTGCCAGCAGCTCACAGGTGAACACTGAAGCTTTCTTT
CASSSQVNTEAFF
>few|TRBV19|TRBJ2-1|.
TGTGCCAGTAGTACCCCCGGGACTGCGCATAGGCAGTTCTTC
CASSTPGTAHRQFF
>.|TRBV6-6|TRBJ2-1|TRBD2
TGTGCCAGCAGTTCTCGACTAGCAGGCAATGAGCAGTTCTTC
CASSSRLAGNEQFF
>.|TRBV5-5|TRBJ1-1|.
TGTGCCAGCAGCTTGCCCGGGGGAGGGGCCACTGAAGCTTTCTTT
CASSLPGGGATEAFF
>few|TRBV27|TRBJ2-1|TRBD2
TGTGCCAGCAGTACTAGCCCGGGACTAGCGGGGGAATACAATGAGCAGTTCTTC
CASSTSPGLAGEYNEQFF
>.|TRBV29-1|TRBJ1-2|TRBD1
TGCAGCGTGTCCCGGGACAGGGGCGATGGCTACACCTTC
CSVSRDRGDGYTF
>.|TRBV28|TRBJ1-1|.
TGTGCCAGCACCGGGACGACTGAAGCTTTCTTT
CASTGTTEAFF
>.|TRBV28|TRBJ2-7|TRBD2
TGTGCCAGCTATAGCGGGATAAGACCCTACGAGCAGTACTTC
CASYSGIRPYEQYF
>.|TRBV5-1|TRBJ2-3|.
TGCGCCAGCACATATTACAGGGCAGGAACAGATACGCAGTATTTT
CASTYYRAGTDTQYF
>once|TRBV6-1|TRBJ2-7|TRBD2
TGTGCCAGCAGTGCCCAACCAGCGGGAAATTCCTACGAGCAGTACTTC
CASSAQPAGNSYEQYF
>.|TRBV28|TRBJ1-2|.
TGTGCCAGCAGCCTGGACCGAAACTATGGCTACACCTTC
CASSLDRNYGYTF
>.|TRBV14|TRBJ2-2|TRBD2
TGTGCCAGCAGCCAAGAAGCTAGCGGGGACACCGGGGAGCTGTTTTTT
CASSQEASGDTGELFF
>.|TRBV4-1|TRBJ2-2|.
TGCGCCAGCAGCCAAGTTGTCCGGAGTAAGAGCACCGGGGAGCTGTTTTTT
CASSQVVRSKSTGELFF
>.|TRBV11-2|TRBJ2-2|.
TGTGCCAGCAGCTTTCTCAGAGGGGCCACCCGGGAGCTGTTTTTT
CASSFLRGATRELFF
>.|TRBV10-3|TRBJ1-2|.
TGTGCCATCAGTGAGTCAACACTTAAGGGGGCTAACTATGGCTACACCTTC
CAISESTLKGANYGYTF